The rows below give T cell receptor beta chains drawn from one sample of a study of T cell changes during pregnancy in multiple sclerosis. The method was immunoSEQ multiplex PCR; TCRdb's version includes in-frame clones alone and lacks a portion of them. The repertoire has about 21,000 clones, approximately 90% of them found once; the top ten carry 0.65% to 0.85%. The specimen comprised CD4+ T cells from peripheral blood mononuclear cells, sampled in the third trimester of pregnancy. The receptors here all came from a female donor with multiple sclerosis, enrolled in a pregnancy study. Each CDR3 is given with its conserved first and last residue. D genes are given only for firm matches. For some rows the clone size is stated as once, few or many, or as a class when expanded; others skip it.

CDR3 DNA: TGCGCCAGCAGCTTGCATACAGGTCTGGATACGCAGTATTTT
CDR3 protein: CASSLHTGLDTQYF
J gene: TRBJ2-3
clone size: NA
D gene: NA
V gene: TRBV5-1

CDR3 DNA: TGCGAGGGATCCTCTGGAAACACCATATATTTT
CDR3 protein: CEGSSGNTIYF
J gene: TRBJ1-3
clone size: NA
D gene: NA
V gene: TRBV20-1

CDR3 DNA: TGTGCCAGCAGCACCGGGGGGACAGGGGCCAGAGGTGAGCAGTTCTTC
CDR3 protein: CASSTGGTGARGEQFF
J gene: TRBJ2-1
clone size: NA
D gene: TRBD1
V gene: TRBV7-3

CDR3 DNA: TGTGCCAGCAGCCAAGATGGGAGTTACGGTGAGCAGTTCTTC
CDR3 protein: CASSQDGSYGEQFF
J gene: TRBJ2-1
clone size: NA
D gene: NA
V gene: TRBV4-2

CDR3 DNA: TGTGCCAGCAGCCTCAGCGGGGTCAGAGATACGCAGTATTTT
CDR3 protein: CASSLSGVRDTQYF
J gene: TRBJ2-3
clone size: NA
D gene: TRBD2
V gene: TRBV5-5

CDR3 DNA: TGCGCCAGCAGCCACCTCTCGGGGGGACAGGGGAATGAGCAGTTCTTC
CDR3 protein: CASSHLSGGQGNEQFF
J gene: TRBJ2-1
clone size: NA
D gene: TRBD1
V gene: TRBV4-3

CDR3 DNA: TGTGCCAGCTCACCCCTTAGCGGGCCCTCCGGGAACAATGAGCAGTTCTTC
CDR3 protein: CASSPLSGPSGNNEQFF
J gene: TRBJ2-1
clone size: NA
D gene: TRBD2
V gene: TRBV18

CDR3 DNA: TGCGCCAGCAGCCCGAGGACAGGGCGGACCCAGTACTTC
CDR3 protein: CASSPRTGRTQYF
J gene: TRBJ2-5
clone size: few
D gene: TRBD1
V gene: TRBV4-3

CDR3 DNA: TGCGCCAGCAGCCAAGTGTGGCAGTCCAATCAGCCCCAGCATTTT
CDR3 protein: CASSQVWQSNQPQHF
J gene: TRBJ1-5
clone size: NA
D gene: NA
V gene: TRBV4-1

CDR3 DNA: TGTGCCAGCAGCTTGATTTGGATAAGGAGGACTGAAGCTTTCTTT
CDR3 protein: CASSLIWIRRTEAFF
J gene: TRBJ1-1
clone size: few
D gene: NA
V gene: TRBV5-8

CDR3 DNA: TGTGCCAGCAGCCTAACCCCCCGACAGACGAGAAATGAAAAACTGTTTTTT
CDR3 protein: CASSLTPRQTRNEKLFF
J gene: TRBJ1-4
clone size: NA
D gene: NA
V gene: TRBV21-1

CDR3 DNA: TGCGCCAGCAGCCCCCGTGGCAGCACAGATACGCAGTATTTT
CDR3 protein: CASSPRGSTDTQYF
J gene: TRBJ2-3
clone size: NA
D gene: NA
V gene: TRBV5-1

CDR3 DNA: TGTGCCAGCAGCGCTCAGGGGGCCTATAATTCACCCCTCCACTTT
CDR3 protein: CASSAQGAYNSPLHF
J gene: TRBJ1-6
clone size: NA
D gene: TRBD1
V gene: TRBV9

CDR3 DNA: TGTGCCAGCAGCGTTCGGCAGGGGGACACTGAAGCTTTCTTT
CDR3 protein: CASSVRQGDTEAFF
J gene: TRBJ1-1
clone size: once
D gene: TRBD1
V gene: TRBV7-9

CDR3 DNA: TGTGCCAGCAGCCCCGGCGCGGGAGGCTACGAGCAGTACTTC
CDR3 protein: CASSPGAGGYEQYF
J gene: TRBJ2-7
clone size: NA
D gene: TRBD2
V gene: TRBV7-3

CDR3 DNA: TGTGCCAGCAGTTCCCAGGGGGGCCGGGGGAACACTGAAGCTTTCTTT
CDR3 protein: CASSSQGGRGNTEAFF
J gene: TRBJ1-1
clone size: NA
D gene: TRBD1
V gene: TRBV2

CDR3 DNA: TGTGCCAGCAGCCCCTTCGGGGACAGGGCAGGAGCTTTCTTT
CDR3 protein: CASSPFGDRAGAFF
J gene: TRBJ1-1
clone size: once
D gene: TRBD1
V gene: TRBV4-2

CDR3 DNA: TGTGCCAGCAGCTTAGAGAACTTGGGGACACCTACCTACAATGAGCAGTTCTTC
CDR3 protein: CASSLENLGTPTYNEQFF
J gene: TRBJ2-1
clone size: NA
D gene: NA
V gene: TRBV11-3

CDR3 DNA: TGTGCCAGCAGCTTAGTTCGCCCCCCGGGCGAGCAGTACTTC
CDR3 protein: CASSLVRPPGEQYF
J gene: TRBJ2-7
clone size: NA
D gene: NA
V gene: TRBV11-2

CDR3 DNA: TGTGCCAGCCATGTGGGGGCTTTTACTGAAAAACTGTTTTTT
CDR3 protein: CASHVGAFTEKLFF
J gene: TRBJ1-4
clone size: NA
D gene: NA
V gene: TRBV6-1

CDR3 DNA: TGCGCCAGCAGCTTGGGAATCGGGGGATCTGGGGCCAACGTCCTGACTTTC
CDR3 protein: CASSLGIGGSGANVLTF
J gene: TRBJ2-6
clone size: once
D gene: NA
V gene: TRBV5-1

CDR3 DNA: TGTGCCAGCAGCCCCGCCGGGACAGGGGGCGCTAGGTTAGCTGAAGCTTTCTTT
CDR3 protein: CASSPAGTGGARLAEAFF
J gene: TRBJ1-1
clone size: NA
D gene: TRBD1
V gene: TRBV5-4

CDR3 DNA: TGTGCCAGCTTGTCCCCCGGGACAGTTCCCTACGAGCAGTACTTC
CDR3 protein: CASLSPGTVPYEQYF
J gene: TRBJ2-7
clone size: once
D gene: TRBD1
V gene: TRBV28

CDR3 DNA: TGTGCCAGCTCACCGCGGGGGCGGGAGACCCAGTACTTC
CDR3 protein: CASSPRGRETQYF
J gene: TRBJ2-5
clone size: few
D gene: NA
V gene: TRBV18

CDR3 DNA: TGTGCCAGCAGTCCAGGACTAGCTTGGGAGACCCAGTACTTC
CDR3 protein: CASSPGLAWETQYF
J gene: TRBJ2-5
clone size: NA
D gene: TRBD2
V gene: TRBV6-5

CDR3 DNA: TGTGCCAGTTGGGCGACAGGGGGCAATCAGCCCCAGCATTTT
CDR3 protein: CASWATGGNQPQHF
J gene: TRBJ1-5
clone size: NA
D gene: TRBD1
V gene: TRBV19

CDR3 DNA: TGTGCCAGCAGTTGGGACAGGTTTGAAGCTTTCTTT
CDR3 protein: CASSWDRFEAFF
J gene: TRBJ1-1
clone size: once
D gene: TRBD1
V gene: TRBV6-6

CDR3 DNA: TGTGCCAGCAGCTCGACCCGGGACAGGGTCAGTTTT
CDR3 protein: CASSSTRDRVSF
J gene: TRBJ1-5
clone size: NA
D gene: NA
V gene: TRBV21-1

CDR3 DNA: TGCGCCAGCAGGGGAGGGGATAAAGAGACCCAGTACTTC
CDR3 protein: CASRGGDKETQYF
J gene: TRBJ2-5
clone size: NA
D gene: TRBD2
V gene: TRBV5-1

CDR3 DNA: TGTGCCAGCAGCACACCAGGGGGAAGCGGCTACACCTTC
CDR3 protein: CASSTPGGSGYTF
J gene: TRBJ1-2
clone size: once
D gene: TRBD1
V gene: TRBV7-6

CDR3 DNA: TGCAAACCGGGACAGGGGCGGGGCTACACCTTC
CDR3 protein: CKPGQGRGYTF
J gene: TRBJ1-2
clone size: NA
D gene: TRBD1
V gene: TRBV20-1

CDR3 DNA: TGTGCCAGCAGCAATCCTAGCGGGGGACAAGAGACCCAGTACTTC
CDR3 protein: CASSNPSGGQETQYF
J gene: TRBJ2-5
clone size: NA
D gene: TRBD2
V gene: TRBV5-6

CDR3 DNA: TGTGCCAGCAGTGAATGGCGGGACAGCGCTGGAAACACCATATATTTT
CDR3 protein: CASSEWRDSAGNTIYF
J gene: TRBJ1-3
clone size: NA
D gene: TRBD1
V gene: TRBV6-1

CDR3 DNA: TGCGCCAGCAGCTTGGGTAGCGGGGGCACCGGGGAGCTGTTTTTT
CDR3 protein: CASSLGSGGTGELFF
J gene: TRBJ2-2
clone size: NA
D gene: TRBD2
V gene: TRBV5-1

CDR3 DNA: TGCGCCAGCAGCCAAGAAGGGAGGAGAGAGACCCAGTACTTC
CDR3 protein: CASSQEGRRETQYF
J gene: TRBJ2-5
clone size: NA
D gene: NA
V gene: TRBV4-3

CDR3 DNA: TGTGCCAGCAGGCCTCAGGGGGCAGGGAATCAGCCCCAGCATTTT
CDR3 protein: CASRPQGAGNQPQHF
J gene: TRBJ1-5
clone size: NA
D gene: TRBD1
V gene: TRBV6-6

CDR3 DNA: TGTGCCAGCAGCGTAGGCCAGGGGGCTTACGAGCAGTACTTC
CDR3 protein: CASSVGQGAYEQYF
J gene: TRBJ2-7
clone size: NA
D gene: TRBD1
V gene: TRBV9

CDR3 DNA: TGTGCCAGCAGCCCCCGTCCGAACACCGGGGAGCTGTTTTTT
CDR3 protein: CASSPRPNTGELFF
J gene: TRBJ2-2
clone size: NA
D gene: NA
V gene: TRBV7-2

CDR3 DNA: TGCAGCGTTGTAGAAAGGACAGGGGAAGCGTTTAAGACCCAGTACTTC
CDR3 protein: CSVVERTGEAFKTQYF
J gene: TRBJ2-5
clone size: once
D gene: TRBD1
V gene: TRBV29-1

CDR3 DNA: TGTGCCAGCAGTGTTGTAGAGAGGGATGGCTACACCTTC
CDR3 protein: CASSVVERDGYTF
J gene: TRBJ1-2
clone size: NA
D gene: NA
V gene: TRBV2

CDR3 DNA: TGTGCCAGCACCCCGGGACTGCTGAGATCACCCCTCCACTTT
CDR3 protein: CASTPGLLRSPLHF
J gene: TRBJ1-6
clone size: few
D gene: NA
V gene: TRBV6-1

CDR3 DNA: TGTGCCAGCTCACTCTACCAGGGGACAAACAATGAGCAGTTCTTC
CDR3 protein: CASSLYQGTNNEQFF
J gene: TRBJ2-1
clone size: NA
D gene: NA
V gene: TRBV18

CDR3 DNA: TGCGCCAGCAGCCAAGAGTTAAGCGGCTATGGCTACACCTTC
CDR3 protein: CASSQELSGYGYTF
J gene: TRBJ1-2
clone size: NA
D gene: NA
V gene: TRBV4-3

CDR3 DNA: TGTGCCAGTAGTATAGGGACAGGGCCCGGTCAGCCCCAGCATTTT
CDR3 protein: CASSIGTGPGQPQHF
J gene: TRBJ1-5
clone size: NA
D gene: TRBD1
V gene: TRBV19

CDR3 DNA: TGTGCCAGCAGCTTAGCGGGGGGCCCGGGGACCCAGTACTTC
CDR3 protein: CASSLAGGPGTQYF
J gene: TRBJ2-5
clone size: NA
D gene: NA
V gene: TRBV11-2

CDR3 DNA: TGTGCCAGCAGTGGACAGGGGGCTCGAAATGAAAAACTGTTTTTT
CDR3 protein: CASSGQGARNEKLFF
J gene: TRBJ1-4
clone size: NA
D gene: TRBD1
V gene: TRBV2

CDR3 DNA: TGCGCCAGCAGCCTCCCCAGCGGGGGTGACTACGAGCAGTACTTC
CDR3 protein: CASSLPSGGDYEQYF
J gene: TRBJ2-7
clone size: NA
D gene: TRBD2
V gene: TRBV5-1